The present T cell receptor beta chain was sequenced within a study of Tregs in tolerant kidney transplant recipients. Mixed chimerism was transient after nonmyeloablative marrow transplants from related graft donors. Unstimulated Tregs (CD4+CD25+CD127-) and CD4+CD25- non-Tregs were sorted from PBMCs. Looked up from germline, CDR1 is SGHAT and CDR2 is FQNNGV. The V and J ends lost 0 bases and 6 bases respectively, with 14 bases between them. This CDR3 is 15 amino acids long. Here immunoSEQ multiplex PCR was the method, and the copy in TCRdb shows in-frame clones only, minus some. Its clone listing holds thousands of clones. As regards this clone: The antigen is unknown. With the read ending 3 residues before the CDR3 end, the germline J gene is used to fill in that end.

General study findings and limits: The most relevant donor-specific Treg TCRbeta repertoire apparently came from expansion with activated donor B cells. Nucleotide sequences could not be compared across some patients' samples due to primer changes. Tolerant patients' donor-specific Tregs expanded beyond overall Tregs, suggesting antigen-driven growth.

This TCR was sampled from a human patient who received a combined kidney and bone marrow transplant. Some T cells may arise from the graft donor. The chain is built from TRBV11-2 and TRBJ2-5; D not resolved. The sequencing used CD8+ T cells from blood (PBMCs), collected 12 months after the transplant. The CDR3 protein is CASSLDPSPGQTQYF. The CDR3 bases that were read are TGTGCCAGCAGCTTAGATCCCTCCCCTGGGCAGACC.